Shown below are 28 T cell receptor beta chains from a single sample sequenced in a study of cytomegalovirus exposure and HLA in healthy donors. Primers: 60 Vbeta forward and 13 Jbeta reverse. Only in-frame clones appear in the TCRdb table, and some are missing; sequencing was by immunoSEQ multiplex PCR. The table has roughly 180,000 clones, 75% seen once. The sequenced sample was PBMCs. The origin of the receptors is a male donor in good health and CMV-seronegative.

This clone was seen only a few times. CDR3 protein: CASSFGGLGYGYTF. CDR3 nucleotide sequence: TGTGCCAGCAGCTTTGGAGGACTCGGCTATGGCTACACCTTC. The J gene is TRBJ1-2, the V gene TRBV7-2, with D uncertain. Germline loops: CDR1 SGHTA, CDR2 FQGNSA. The CDR3 has 14 amino acids. The V end lost 3 bases, the J end lost 4 bases, and 12 bases lay between the germline ends.

The chain uses TRBV18 and TRBJ1-5; D might be TRBD1 (6 bases). The CDR3 consists of 15 residues. Deletions cut 3 bases from V and 10 bases from J, with 19 bases between. Germline V lookup: CDR1 KGHSH, CDR2 LQKENI. DNA for the CDR3: TGTGCCAGCTCACCCCCCGGGGGGCCCCGGGAACCCCAGCATTTT. Encoded protein: CASSPPGGPREPQHF.

V gene TRBV6-1 combines with J gene TRBJ2-1; 7 nucleotides line up with TRBD2. CDR1 and CDR2 (germline): MNHNS, SASEGT. The V gene end was trimmed by 7 bases and the J gene end by 8 bases; junction bases not matched to a gene: 14. The CDR3 is 15 amino acids. In DNA, the CDR3 is TGTGCCAGCAACTTGGCGGGAGTTGATGGCTATGAGCAGTTCTTC. Translated: CASNLAGVDGYEQFF.

The chain couples TRBV18 to TRBJ1-2; 7 positions match TRBD1. The junction had 6 bases not matched to a gene; V was cut back by 1 base and J by 7 bases. CDR3 length: 14 residues. Germline assignment: CDR1 KGHSH and CDR2 LQKENI. CDR3 in amino acids: CASSPQGQLFGYTF. The CDR3 DNA is TGTGCCAGCTCACCACAGGGACAGCTTTTTGGCTACACCTTC.

The DNA of the CDR3 is TGTGCCAGCAGCCCCCGGAGGTACCAAGAGACCCAGTACTTC. Its translation: CASSPRRYQETQYF. This chain connects TRBV28 to TRBJ2-5, with D possibly TRBD2 on 5 matching bases. Germline V gene data show CDR1 as MDHEN and CDR2 as SYDVKM. This CDR3 is 14 amino acids long. Deletions cut 6 bases from V and 0 bases from J, with 11 bases between.

The chain combines TRBV11-2 with TRBJ2-3; maybe TRBD1 (6 bases). CDR3 length equals 14 residues. Germline assignment: CDR1 SGHAT and CDR2 FQNNGV. V shed 4 bases and J shed 4 bases, with 12 bases lying between them. CDR3 sequence: CASSSGPGADTQYF. The CDR3 coding sequence is TGTGCCAGCAGCTCCGGCCCAGGGGCAGATACGCAGTATTTT.

The rearrangement links TRBV7-6 to TRBJ1-6; 10 bases line up with TRBD1. Germline V gene lookup returns CDR1 SGHVS and CDR2 FNYEAQ. The CDR3 totals 15 residues. Losses at the gene ends were 4 bases for V and 10 bases for J; bases not matched to a gene: 7. CDR3 sequence (DNA): TGTGCCAGCAGCTCTGGGACAGGGGTCGTGTCACCCCTCCACTTT. It encodes CASSSGTGVVSPLHF.

This chain uses TRBV5-8 with TRBJ2-1; 14 bases line up with TRBD2. Looked up from germline, CDR1 is SGHTS and CDR2 is YDEGEE. CDR3 length: 16 amino acids. V lost 3 bases, J lost 13 bases, and 12 bases stayed unmatched. CDR3 loop: CASSSGLAGAGATQFF. DNA for the CDR3: TGTGCCAGCAGCTCGGGACTAGCGGGGGCCGGCGCTACACAGTTCTTC.

This clone was recorded a few times. This rearrangement joins TRBV27 to TRBJ1-5, with TRBD1 identical over 7 bases. CDR1 and CDR2 from the germline V gene are MNHEY and SMNVEV (reference sequence). The CDR3 covers 16 residues. Losses at the gene ends were 5 bases for V and 4 bases for J; bases not matched to a gene: 11. The CDR3 DNA reads as TGTGCCAGCAGTCCCTACCGGACAGGAGGTAATCAGCCCCAGCATTTT. As protein: CASSPYRTGGNQPQHF.

Many counts were recorded for this clone. The CDR3 reads CASSIVGATYEQYF. The CDR3, as DNA: TGTGCCAGTAGTATAGTAGGGGCCACGTACGAGCAGTACTTC. V and J are TRBV19 and TRBJ2-7; D might be TRBD1 (5 bases). Trimming took 1 base from V and 4 from J, leaving 11 bases between them. Germline loops: CDR1 LNHDA, CDR2 SQIVND (reference sequence). The CDR3 has 14 residues. The entire variable domain, with the rest obtained from reference TRBV19 and TRBJ2-7, is as follows: DGGITQSPKYLFRKEGQNVTLSCEQNLNHDAMYWYRQDPGQGLRLIYYSQIVNDFQKGDIAEGYSVSREKKESFPLTVTSAQKNPTAFYLCASSIVGATYEQYFGPGTRLTVT.

The J gene is TRBJ1-5, the V gene TRBV6-5; D is ambiguous. The germline gives CDR1 MNHEY, CDR2 SVGAGI. V was cut by 0 bases and J by 4 bases, with 7 bases left in between. This CDR3 region has 14 residues. CDR3 loop: CASSYSPVNQPQHF. CDR3 DNA: TGTGCCAGCAGTTACTCCCCTGTTAATCAGCCCCAGCATTTT.

CDR3 region: CASTQWASGVVGELFF. DNA of the CDR3: TGTGCCAGCACCCAGTGGGCTAGCGGAGTGGTCGGGGAGCTGTTTTTT. The chain links TRBV9 to TRBJ2-2; 7 nucleotides align to TRBD2. This CDR3 region has 16 residues. Per germline, CDR1 SGDLS and CDR2 YYNGEE. The junction had 15 bases not matched to a gene; V was cut back by 6 bases and J by 7 bases. The variable domain in full, with the rest retrieved from reference TRBV9 and TRBJ2-2, is DSGVTQTPKHLITATGQRVTLRCSPRSGDLSVYWYQQSLDQGLQFLIQYYNGEERAKGNILERFSAQQFPDLHSELNLSSLELGDSALYFCASTQWASGVVGELFFGEGSRLTVL.

CDR3 nucleotide sequence: TGTGCCAGCAGTTTATCGGGACTAGCGGGAGAGGAGCAGTACTTC. Residues: CASSLSGLAGEEQYF. The rearrangement uses TRBV27 and TRBJ2-5, with 14 bases identical to TRBD2. Germline V gene lookup returns CDR1 MNHEY and CDR2 SMNVEV (reference sequence). V shed 0 bases, J shed 11 bases, and the junction held 5 bases outside the gene matches. The CDR3 covers 15 residues.

The gene calls are TRBV7-6 and TRBJ2-7; 7 bases line up with TRBD2. The germline CDR1 and CDR2 sequences are SGHVS and FNYEAQ. V was pared by 0 bases and J by 3 bases, with 8 bases of the junction left unmatched. This CDR3 has 16 amino acids. This chain's CDR3 is CASSLARSGLVYEQYF. CDR3 sequence (DNA): TGTGCCAGCAGCTTAGCCCGTAGCGGGTTGGTCTACGAGCAGTACTTC.

The chain links TRBV6-1 to TRBJ2-1; weak D call: TRBD2 (6 bases). V lost 4 bases and J 8 bases, leaving 18 bases between the germline ends. CDR1 is MNHNS, CDR2 SASEGT, per germline. The CDR3 consists of 15 residues. CDR3 nucleotides: TGTGCCAGCAGTGGGCGGGGACCCTTCGGTGATGAGCAGTTCTTC. The encoded protein is CASSGRGPFGDEQFF.

The gene calls are TRBV5-8 and TRBJ1-5, with 10 bases that match TRBD1. The CDR3 is 17 residues long. The ends lost 4 bases at V and 0 bases at J; junction bases unmatched: 7. Germline lookup yields CDR1 SGHTS and CDR2 YDEGEE. CDR3 loop: CASSPGRDRGSNQPQHF. The CDR3 DNA sequence: TGTGCCAGCAGCCCTGGACGGGACAGGGGTAGCAATCAGCCCCAGCATTTT.

The chain couples TRBV9 to TRBJ1-4; D not certain. The CDR3 length is 14 residues. The germline CDR1 and CDR2 sequences are SGDLS and YYNGEE. Deletions cut 6 bases from V and 0 bases from J, with 9 bases between. The CDR3 spells CASTSGSTNEKLFF. Written as DNA, the CDR3 is TGTGCCAGCACTTCGGGGTCAACTAATGAAAAACTGTTTTTT.

In this sample, this clone turned up a few times. The chain couples TRBV29-1 to TRBJ2-7; TRBD1 aligns across 7 bases. Trimming cost V 4 bases and J 3 bases; bases outside gene matches: 6. Germline loops: CDR1 SQVTM, CDR2 ANQGSEA. This CDR3 contains 13 residues. The CDR3 bases are TGCAGCGTTGCAGGGACAGATCTCTACGAGCAGTACTTC. This codes for CSVAGTDLYEQYF.

V usage is TRBV10-2 and J usage is TRBJ1-1, with D possibly being TRBD1 (6 bases). Germline CDR1 reads WSHSY; CDR2 reads SAAADI. The CDR3 length is 14 residues. V was shortened by 7 bases and J by 1 base, with 13 bases between the two germline ends. CDR3 DNA: TGCGCCAGCATCCGGACAGAAGCGAACACTGAAGCTTTCTTT. Its translation: CASIRTEANTEAFF.

This clone occurred once. The chain carries TRBV6-5 and TRBJ2-7; TRBD1 agrees at 9 bases. The CDR3 has 13 amino acids. The V and J ends lost 6 bases and 4 bases, in that order; junction bases with no gene match: 4. The germline V gene encodes CDR1 MNHEY and CDR2 SVGAGI. The CDR3 DNA reads TGTGCCAGCAGGCCGGGACAGGGTTACGAGCAGTACTTC. Translated: CASRPGQGYEQYF.

The rearrangement joins TRBV6-5 to TRBJ2-7; 9 bases are shared with TRBD1. Trimming took 8 bases from V and 5 from J; bases not matched to a gene: 4. In germline, CDR1 is MNHEY, CDR2 SVGAGI. The CDR3 sequence is 12 residues long. In DNA, the CDR3 is TGTGCCAGCCGGGACAGGGTCCACGAGCAGTACTTC. It encodes CASRDRVHEQYF.

J is TRBJ2-3 and V is TRBV6-5, with TRBD1 matching 9 bases. The trim removed 0 bases at V and 5 bases at J, leaving 3 bases unmatched. The CDR3 length is 15 residues. Germline lookup yields CDR1 MNHEY and CDR2 SVGAGI. The CDR3 sequence is CASSYSQGAVDTQYF. In DNA, the CDR3 is TGTGCCAGCAGTTACTCACAGGGGGCTGTAGATACGCAGTATTTT.

The chain employs TRBV6-5 and TRBJ1-2; a weak D match, TRBD1 (6 bases). V was shortened by 0 bases and J by 0 bases, with 11 bases between the two germline ends. Germline CDR1 MNHEY, CDR2 SVGAGI. The CDR3 runs 16 residues. The CDR3 DNA follows: TGTGCCAGCAGTTACTCCGGGCAGGGGACTAACTATGGCTACACCTTC. Translated: CASSYSGQGTNYGYTF.

The CDR3 DNA reads as TGTGCCAGTACCAACAATAGGGGCCGCAGAGGGAACACTGAAGCTTTCTTT. Translating gives CASTNNRGRRGNTEAFF. V and J are TRBV19 and TRBJ1-1; a weak D match, TRBD1 (5 bases). There are 17 residues in the CDR3. From germline, CDR1 is LNHDA and CDR2 SQIVND (reference sequence). V was pared by 7 bases and J by 1 base, with 22 bases between.

This clone was seen only a few times. The chain recombines TRBV29-1 with TRBJ2-7; 11 bases agree with TRBD2. The CDR3 runs 13 residues. The germline gives CDR1 SQVTM, CDR2 ANQGSEA. With 8 bases clipped from V and 0 bases from J, the junction kept 3 bases outside the gene matches. CDR3 sequence: CSTTSGGSYEQYF. Here the CDR3 DNA reads TGCAGCACAACTAGCGGGGGCTCCTACGAGCAGTACTTC.

This chain connects TRBV5-1 to TRBJ2-5; D unresolved. The germline V gene has CDR1 SGHRS and CDR2 YFSETQ. V lost 4 bases and J 0 bases, leaving 4 bases between the germline ends. The CDR3 loop spans 12 amino acids. CDR3 sequence reads: CASSPYQETQYF. The CDR3 nucleotides read TGCGCCAGCAGCCCGTACCAAGAGACCCAGTACTTC.

The V and J genes are TRBV11-2 and TRBJ2-7; weak D call: TRBD1 (6 bases). The CDR3 extends over 14 amino acids. With 4 bases removed from V and 0 bases from J, the gap between germline ends came to 10 bases. CDR1 and CDR2 from the germline V gene are SGHAT and FQNNGV. The CDR3 loop is CASSSGQSSYEQYF. The DNA of the CDR3 is TGTGCCAGCAGCTCCGGACAGTCCTCCTACGAGCAGTACTTC.

The J gene is TRBJ2-7, the V gene TRBV29-1; D remains unclear. The CDR3 runs 13 residues. Germline CDR1 is SQVTM and CDR2 is ANQGSEA. With 4 bases removed from V and 2 bases from J, the gap between germline ends came to 12 bases. The CDR3 is CSVVSPRAYEQYF. The CDR3, as DNA: TGCAGCGTTGTAAGTCCGAGAGCCTACGAGCAGTACTTC.